The present T cell receptor (beta chain) was sequenced within a study of type 1 regulatory T cells. About the research overall: T-allo10 is an in vitro-generated, Tr1-enriched CD4 T cell product specific for alloantigen. Findings and caveats of the study: Type 1 regulatory T cells had a more restricted TCR repertoire than non-type 1 regulatory T cells.

TCRdb reanalysed the reads using MiXCR and keeps one entry per CDR3 protein. The sample includes 55,000 to 65,000 distinct CDR3 sequences, roughly two thirds seen only once; the top ten take approximately 1.8%. From germline, CDR1 is DFQATT and CDR2 SNEGSKA (reference sequence). The CDR3 consists of 13 residues. Trimming cost V 0 bases and J 7 bases; bases outside gene matches: 3. Within the sample, this clonotype is medium-sized. No antigen is known for it. This chain links TRBV20-1 with TRBJ2-7, with 10 bases identical to TRBD2. The receptor comes from a human donor in good health. Input material: cultured non-Tr1 T cells, either the whole culture or a sorted T cell fraction (not recorded which). The CDR3 bases are TGCAGTGCTAGAGAACTAGCGGGAAGGGAGCAGTACTTC. Protein sequence: CSARELAGREQYF.